This T cell receptor (beta chain) appears in the sequencing data of a study of blood T cells in healthy people across ages. The use of a sample-barcoded 5' primer and a J-beta primer mix characterized a second PCR of about 7 to 12 cycles. Tagging of each cDNA molecule was performed by a template-switch adaptor with 12 random nucleotides. TCRdb recomputed calls from the 5' RACE reads with MiXCR, one row per CDR3 protein. The repertoire holds just over 800,000 distinct CDR3 sequences, with 60% to 80% as singletons. CDR1 is MGHRA and CDR2 is YSYEKL in the germline V gene. This CDR3 is built from 16 residues. Caucasian individuals from Russia who were healthy and aged 6 to 90 acted as donors. The amount of total RNA extracted per sample was at least 6 micrograms. For this clonotype: Antigen: not known.

Study results and caveats: Relative to aged donors, long-lived donors carried more naive CD4+ cells and displayed higher diversity.

The chain is built from TRBV4-1 and TRBJ2-4; a weak D match, TRBD1 (6 bases). With the DNA end fitting TRBJ2-7 better, the J assignment may be wrong. The source of this sequence is a man aged 25 to 40 in good health. What was sequenced was blood. The CDR3 region has the DNA TGCGCCAGCAGCGGCGGAGATGGCAGGGGCAGCCACGAGCAGTACTTC. Protein: CASSGGDGRGSHEQYF.